This T cell receptor (beta chain) was sequenced in a study of shared clonotypes between healthy human individuals. Study details: For every donor, three CD4 naive, three CD4 memory, two CD8 naive and one CD8 memory plates were used.

Trimming cost V 3 bases and J 11 bases; bases outside gene matches: 5. The CDR3 loop spans 14 amino acids. The germline V gene has CDR1 SGHTA and CDR2 FQGNSA. Only Caucasian adults living in Nashville, Tennessee made up the donor group. Assay: immunoSEQ multiplex PCR; the TCRdb copy retains only in-frame clones and omits some. The sample holds about 1.1 million clones; around three quarters are singletons and the top ten take under 0.6%. The sequence came from a young man in good health. Some clones in this sample may be carry-over from other donors' samples. The rearrangement uses TRBV7-2 and TRBJ2-3; TRBD2 matches 13 bases. Sequenced: memory CD4+ T cells from PBMCs. Subset reported: CD45RA-negative fraction. In DNA form, the CDR3 reads TGTGCCAGCAGCTTGGGGACTAGCGGGGCCGGGCAGTATTTT. Amino acid sequence: CASSLGTSGAGQYF.